This TCR beta chain was observed in a study of T cells after yellow fever vaccination. Looking at the study overall: Some fractions had low cell numbers, and these were prepared with SMART-Seq v4 Ultra Low Input. Study results and caveats: Most primary-vaccination clones recurred post-booster (just under 98% CD4, around 86% CD8). The secondary T-cell response peaked on day 5, not day 15, but was weaker.

The 5'RACE template-switching step produced TCR cDNA and added a universal primer site and UMIs. From the 5' RACE reads, TCRdb called clonotypes with MiXCR, one entry per CDR3 protein. Of hundreds of thousands of distinct CDR3 sequences listed, about a sixth are singletons. From germline, CDR1 is SGDLS and CDR2 YYNGEE. V was clipped by 1 base and J by 5 bases, with 12 bases between them. The CDR3 extends over 14 amino acids. A note on this clonotype: Antigen specificity is unknown.

The rearrangement links TRBV9 to TRBJ2-5; D gene ambiguous. The TCR comes from a man between 18 and 35 years old who received the YFV17D yellow fever vaccine. The sequencing here drew on PBMCs, taken 4 to 6 days after the first yellow fever vaccination. DNA of the CDR3: TGTGCCAGCAGCGTATCGTCAGTCAGGGAGACCCAGTACTTC. As protein: CASSVSSVRETQYF.